A selection of T cell receptor beta chains follows, all from one sample in a study of regulatory T cells in long-lasting Graves disease. TCRdb recomputed calls from the multiplex PCR reads with MiXCR, one row per CDR3 protein. The data hold 300,000 to 350,000 distinct CDR3 sequences, with about 20% observed a single time. This specimen was peripheral blood mononuclear cells (PBMCs), taken when the disease was refractory, from a patient treated with antithyroid drugs. The receptors derive from a female donor with Graves disease. The CDR3 runs from the conserved cysteine through the conserved F or W. The D gene is left open where the match is weak. Expanded clones get a size class; other rows say once, few or many, or leave the size out.

v_gene	abundance	d_gene	j_gene	CDR3aa	CDR3nt
TRBV28	many	.	TRBJ1-1	CASNYQTMNTEAFF	TGTGCCAGCAACTACCAAACCATGAACACTGAAGCTTTCTTT
TRBV12-3/TRBV12-4	.	.	TRBJ2-1	CASKESLRDEQFF	TGTGCCAGCAAAGAGTCTCTCCGGGATGAGCAGTTCTTC
TRBV2	many	TRBD2	TRBJ2-5	CASRGLADQETQYF	TGTGCCAGCCGTGGACTAGCGGATCAAGAGACCCAGTACTTC
TRBV12-3/TRBV12-4	many	TRBD2	TRBJ2-5	CASSLDRLAGRGETQYF	TGTGCCAGCAGTTTAGATAGGCTAGCGGGGAGGGGAGAGACCCAGTACTTC
TRBV28	.	.	TRBJ2-7	CASTKDNAYERYF	TGTGCCAGCACCAAGGACAACGCCTACGAGCGGTACTTC
TRBV7-2	many	.	TRBJ1-5	CASSPPGTWNQPQHF	TGTGCCAGCAGCCCCCCCGGGACTTGGAATCAGCCCCAGCATTTT
TRBV28	many	.	TRBJ2-2	CASRRLAPPIYGELFF	TGTGCCAGCAGGCGGTTGGCCCCCCCAATCTACGGGGAGCTGTTTTTT
TRBV3-1	.	TRBD2	TRBJ2-7	CASSPDFLAGPYEQYF	TGTGCCAGCAGCCCCGACTTTCTAGCGGGACCGTACGAGCAGTACTTC
TRBV29-1	few	.	TRBJ2-7	CSVEILAAQAGEQYF	TGCAGCGTTGAAATATTAGCGGCACAGGCGGGCGAGCAGTACTTC
TRBV29-1	.	.	TRBJ2-6	CSVPWEGATGANVLTF	TGCAGCGTTCCCTGGGAGGGGGCTACTGGGGCCAACGTCCTGACTTTC
TRBV2	.	TRBD2	TRBJ2-3	CASSKGRVTLSTDTQYF	TGTGCCAGCAGTAAGGGGAGGGTAACCCTGTCCACAGATACGCAGTATTTT
TRBV19	few	.	TRBJ1-3	CASSILEPYSSGNTIYF	TGTGCCAGTAGTATATTGGAACCTTACTCCTCTGGAAACACCATATATTTT
TRBV6-5	few	.	TRBJ2-6	CASSYQSGANVLTF	TGTGCCAGCAGTTACCAATCTGGGGCCAACGTCCTGACTTTC
TRBV6-5	few	TRBD1	TRBJ2-2	CASSYSPRTGVSETTGELFF	TGTGCCAGCAGTTACTCCCCTCGGACAGGGGTCTCAGAAACCACCGGGGAGCTGTTTTTT
TRBV5-1	few	.	TRBJ2-1	CASRYRDYNEQFF	TGCGCCAGCCGCTACAGAGATTACAATGAGCAGTTCTTC
TRBV4-3	few	TRBD1	TRBJ1-1	CASSRAGNRGIEAFF	TGCGCCAGCAGCCGAGCTGGGAACAGGGGAATCGAAGCTTTCTTT
TRBV12-3/TRBV12-4	.	.	TRBJ1-3	CASSPDSGNTIYF	TGTGCCAGCAGTCCGGACTCTGGAAACACCATATATTTT
TRBV7-2	many	TRBD1	TRBJ2-4	CASSLVGQGRAKNIQYF	TGTGCCAGCAGCTTAGTGGGACAGGGGAGGGCAAAAAACATTCAGTACTTC
TRBV20-1	many	TRBD1	TRBJ1-1	CSAPDRMNTEAFF	TGCAGTGCTCCGGACAGGATGAACACTGAAGCTTTCTTT
TRBV5-1	.	TRBD1	TRBJ1-1	CASSQTGRDTFF	TGCGCCAGCAGCCAGACAGGGAGGGACACTTTCTTT
TRBV2	many	.	TRBJ2-5	CASSELHEGQYF	TGTGCCAGCAGTGAATTGCATGAGGGCCAGTACTTC
TRBV7-9	.	.	TRBJ2-4	CAGSLNSRDIQYF	TGTGCCGGCAGCTTAAACTCTCGGGACATTCAGTACTTC
TRBV14	.	.	TRBJ1-3	CASSQYRSPGNTIYF	TGTGCCAGCAGCCAGTACAGGTCCCCAGGAAACACCATATATTTT